The table lists the clone carrying this TCR beta chain with a few counts. Its antigen is not identified. This CDR3 contains 15 residues. The germline gives CDR1 SGHAT, CDR2 FQNNGV. The J segment lost 4 bases and the V segment lost 1 base, leaving 1 base of the junction unmatched. Via CD45RO/CCR7/CD25/CD127/CD95/CD27, cells of the CD4+ naive, central memory, regulatory and stem cell-like memory subsets were sorted. The sample originates from a study of beta chain features in type 1 diabetes. Across the whole study: Regarding age, gender and cell yields, patients proved similar to healthy donors. Analysis included around 110,000,000 sorted cells drawn from all samples.

General study findings and limits: There was a moderate but significant shortening of TCRB CDR3s in all four CD4+ subsets of Type 1 diabetes patients. These data did not resolve whether HLA type affects TCRB rearrangement.

Every isolated RNA sample was fully reverse transcribed, so sequencing captured expressed TCRB transcripts. The repertoire was sequenced with immunoSEQ multiplex PCR; TCRdb's copy has only in-frame clones and lacks some. The table lists more than 100,000 clones, around 9% of them singletons. The specimen was central memory CD4+ T cells from blood. The chain recombines TRBV11-2 with TRBJ1-6; 7 nucleotides agree with TRBD1. The sequence derives from a man aged 25-40 years with type 1 diabetes. The CDR3 here is CASSLVGQYNSPLHF. DNA of the CDR3: TGTGCCAGCAGCTTAGTGGGACAGTATAATTCACCCCTCCACTTT.